The 20 T cell receptor beta chains below were found in one sample sequenced in a study of blood T cell repertoires in COVID-19. Clones were read by immunoSEQ multiplex PCR, and TCRdb kept only the in-frame ones, dropping some. This sample carries about 400,000 clones, roughly 89% of them seen once, and the ten largest clones take 4.3%. Input material: peripheral blood. The receptors here all came from a woman aged 25 to 39 with acute or convalescent COVID-19.

The V call is TRBV19, the J call TRBJ2-1; 7 bases are a match to TRBD1. This CDR3 is 14 amino acids long. The trim removed 5 bases at V and 7 bases at J, leaving 8 bases unmatched. The germline V gene encodes CDR1 LNHDA and CDR2 SQIVND (reference sequence). The CDR3 sequence is CASSLRGRTNEQFF. In nucleotides, the CDR3 is TGTGCCAGTAGTTTGAGGGGGCGAACGAATGAGCAGTTCTTC.

The chain combines TRBV21-1 with TRBJ2-7; the table's D gene call, TRBD1, was not cross checked with the DNA. TRBV21-1 is a documented pseudogene. This CDR3 region has 12 residues. CDR3 sequence: CASSNRFYEQYF. The DNA of the CDR3 is TGTGCCAGCAGCAACAGGTTCTACGAGCAGTACTTC.

The chain combines TRBV6-2 or TRBV6-3 with TRBJ1-2, with a tentative D call TRBD1 (6 bases). V was pared by 5 bases and J by 0 bases, with 13 bases between. Germline V gene data show CDR1 as MNHEY and CDR2 as SVGEGT. The CDR3 extends over 15 amino acids. The DNA of the CDR3 is TGTGCCAGCAGTGATCCGGGACAATCTAACTATGGCTACACCTTC. Translating gives CASSDPGQSNYGYTF.

The chain links TRBV2 to TRBJ2-7; 10 bases match TRBD1. This CDR3 is 13 amino acids long. V shed 8 bases, J shed 2 bases, and the junction held 3 bases outside the gene matches. Germline V gives CDR1 SNHLY, CDR2 FYNNEI. CDR3 region: CASGQGGTYEQYF. Written as DNA, the CDR3 is TGTGCCAGCGGACAGGGGGGAACCTACGAGCAGTACTTC.

This rearrangement joins TRBV7-9 to TRBJ2-7, with D maybe TRBD2 (5 bases). The V end lost 5 bases, the J end lost 2 bases, and 10 bases lay between the germline ends. Germline loops: CDR1 SEHNR, CDR2 FQNEAQ (reference sequence). This CDR3 spans 13 amino acids. CDR3 region: CASSPPGTYEQYF. The CDR3 nucleotides are TGTGCCAGCAGCCCCCCGGGGACCTACGAGCAGTACTTC. Full variable domain (missing parts from reference TRBV7-9 and TRBJ2-7): DTGVSQNPRHKITKRGQNVTFRCDPISEHNRLYWYRQTLGQGPEFLTYFQNEAQLEKSRLLSDRFSAERPKGSFSTLEIQRTEQGDSAMYLCASSPPGTYEQYFGPGTRLTVT.

The chain employs TRBV5-6 and TRBJ1-5, with D maybe TRBD1 (6 bases). Germline V gene data show CDR1 as SGHDT and CDR2 as YYEEEE. The V end lost 0 bases, the J end lost 4 bases, and 8 bases lay between the germline ends. This CDR3 is 14 amino acids long. CDR3 DNA: TGTGCCAGCAGCTTGGCCAGGGGTAATCAGCCCCAGCATTTT. It is translated as CASSLARGNQPQHF. Full variable domain (outside the CDR3, taken from reference TRBV5-6 and TRBJ1-5): DAGVTQSPTHLIKTRGQQVTLRCSPKSGHDTVSWYQQALGQGPQFIFQYYEEEERQRGNFPDRFSGHQFPNYSSELNVNALLLGDSALYLCASSLARGNQPQHFGDGTRLSIL.

The chain employs TRBV19 and TRBJ1-2; a possible D gene is TRBD1 (6 bases). In germline, CDR1 is LNHDA, CDR2 SQIVND (reference sequence). CDR3 size: 17 residues. Trimming cost V 7 bases and J 1 base, with 22 bases left between them. In DNA form, the CDR3 reads TGTGCCAGTAACCCGGCCCTAAGGACAGCTCATAACTATGGCTACACCTTC. Protein: CASNPALRTAHNYGYTF.

The chain employs TRBV6-2 or TRBV6-3 and TRBJ2-5; tentative D call: TRBD1 (5 bases). Trimming cost V 2 bases and J 7 bases, with 5 bases left between them. Germline V gene sequence: CDR1 MNHEY, CDR2 SVGEGT. This CDR3 comprises 11 residues. CDR3 amino acids: CASSYGATQYF. In DNA form, the CDR3 reads TGTGCCAGCAGTTACGGGGCGACCCAGTACTTC.

The chain has TRBV11-3 and TRBJ2-1; 7 bases are shared with TRBD2. The V gene's germline CDR1 is SGHNT and CDR2 YENEEA. The V and J ends lost 3 bases and 1 base, in that order; junction bases with no gene match: 3. The CDR3 has 15 amino acids. CDR3 region: CASSFGGNSYNEQFF. Written as DNA, the CDR3 is TGTGCCAGCAGCTTCGGGGGGAATTCCTACAATGAGCAGTTCTTC.

The CDR3 loop reads CASSPGTGAPTDTQYF. As DNA, the CDR3 is TGTGCCAGCAGTCCCGGGACAGGGGCCCCCACAGATACGCAGTATTTT. The rearrangement links TRBV6-6 to TRBJ2-3; 10 nucleotides line up with TRBD1. J gave up 2 bases and V 5 bases, and 7 bases lay outside the gene matches. Germline V gene lookup returns CDR1 MNHNY and CDR2 SVGAGI (reference sequence). The CDR3 has 16 residues.

This rearrangement joins TRBV20-1 to TRBJ1-1; D gene ambiguous. Germline CDR1 is DFQATT and CDR2 is SNEGSKA (reference sequence). There are 13 residues in the CDR3. The ends were cut back, 3 bases at V and 4 bases at J, with 12 bases in the middle. The CDR3 nucleotides read TGCAGTGCTAGTCCTGACGGGGTCACTGAAGCTTTCTTT. The encoded protein is CSASPDGVTEAFF.

V usage is TRBV7-6 and J usage is TRBJ1-2; 7 positions match TRBD1. Germline loops: CDR1 SGHVS, CDR2 FNYEAQ. This CDR3 region has 13 residues. With V trimmed by 5 bases and J by 2 bases, 2 bases remained unmatched. The CDR3 here is CASSPGQNYGYTF. The CDR3 DNA follows: TGTGCCAGCAGCCCGGGACAGAACTATGGCTACACCTTC.

This sequence joins TRBV7-9 and TRBJ2-3, with D unclear. The CDR3 has 12 amino acids. The V gene's germline CDR1 is SEHNR and CDR2 FQNEAQ (reference sequence). Trimming left V 5 bases short and J 2 bases short, with 5 bases between. The CDR3 spells CASSQITDTQYF. In DNA form, the CDR3 reads TGTGCCAGCAGCCAGATCACAGATACGCAGTATTTT.

The chain employs TRBV20-1 and TRBJ2-7; 8 nucleotides match TRBD1. The V and J ends lost 6 bases and 6 bases, in that order; junction bases with no gene match: 10. Germline assignment: CDR1 DFQATT and CDR2 SNEGSKA (reference sequence). This CDR3 is built from 13 residues. The DNA for the CDR3 is TGCAGTGCGAGTGCGGGACAGGTCACCGAGCAGTACTTC. It yields the protein CSASAGQVTEQYF.

The chain has TRBV7-7 and TRBJ2-7; TRBD1 aligns across 9 bases. CDR1 is SSHAT and CDR2 is FNYEAQ in the germline V gene (reference sequence). The CDR3 runs to 15 residues. J was trimmed by 0 bases and V by 5 bases; bases with no gene match: 5. The CDR3 protein is CASSLGQGFSYEQYF. DNA for the CDR3: TGTGCCAGCAGCCTCGGACAGGGGTTCTCCTACGAGCAGTACTTC.

The CDR3, as DNA: TGCGCCAGCAGCTTGTACAGGCCTAGCACAGATACGCAGTATTTT. Residues: CASSLYRPSTDTQYF. The gene calls are TRBV5-1 and TRBJ2-3, with D perhaps TRBD1 (5 bases). V gave up 1 base and J gave up 0 bases, with 9 bases separating them. CDR1 is SGHRS, CDR2 YFSETQ, per germline. The CDR3 totals 15 residues.

The chain recombines TRBV5-1 with TRBJ2-5; D is ambiguous. The V gene's germline CDR1 is SGHRS and CDR2 YFSETQ. V gave up 3 bases and J gave up 2 bases, with 8 bases separating them. CDR3 length: 13 residues. CDR3: CASSSPRQETQYF. The CDR3 DNA reads as TGCGCCAGCAGCTCCCCGCGGCAAGAGACCCAGTACTTC.

CDR3 DNA sequence: TGTGCCAGCAGTTTTCTAGCGGGGGGAAAAGAGACCCAGTACTTC. Translated, it gives CASSFLAGGKETQYF. V is TRBV28 and J is TRBJ2-5; TRBD2 matches 11 bases. CDR1 is MDHEN, CDR2 SYDVKM, per germline. Losses at the gene ends were 3 bases for V and 3 bases for J; bases not matched to a gene: 3. The CDR3 spans 15 residues.

The chain employs TRBV24-1 and TRBJ2-4; the D gene is possibly TRBD2 (5 bases). Germline CDR1 and CDR2: KGHDR and SFDVKD. The V end lost 1 base, the J end lost 1 base, and 7 bases lay between the germline ends. CDR3 length: 15 amino acids. The CDR3 loop reads CATSDFSGAKNIQYF. CDR3 nucleotide sequence: TGTGCCACCAGTGATTTTTCGGGGGCCAAAAACATTCAGTACTTC.

The chain is built from TRBV4-1 and TRBJ1-2; D gene unclear. Trimming removed 1 base at V and 4 bases at J, with 13 bases between. The CDR3 sequence is 15 residues long. From germline, CDR1 is MGHRA and CDR2 YSYEKL. The CDR3 DNA sequence: TGCGCCAGCAGCCAAGGACTAGGCAGAAGCTATGGCTACACCTTC. This encodes CASSQGLGRSYGYTF.